This T cell receptor (beta chain) was sequenced for a study of blood T cell repertoires in COVID-19. Study at large: Some COVID-19 samples were acute and others convalescent; all came from the United States, Italy and Spain. PBMCs, B-cell-depleted T cells, or T cells were the source of the cDNA or gDNA that made up the material.

Germline CDR1 and CDR2: SQVTM and ANQGSEA. V trimming: 6 bases; J trimming: 3 bases; junction bases outside the gene matches: 7. This CDR3 is built from 14 residues. Study processing details: Estimated nucleated cell counts came from reference gene primer amplification. The assay was immunoSEQ multiplex PCR, and TCRdb's table has in-frame clones only and misses some. The V and J calls and clone size come from that table; D and trimming were worked out from the DNA. The sample includes about 140,000 clones, 65% to 85% of them seen just once. Sequencing input: peripheral blood. This receptor was taken from a man aged 45 to 65 with active or convalescent COVID-19. This rearrangement joins TRBV29-1 to TRBJ2-2, with TRBD1 matching over 7 bases. The DNA of the CDR3 is TGCAGCGTCTCCGACAGGGATTACACCGGGGAGCTGTTTTTT. Translated: CSVSDRDYTGELFF.